This TCR beta chain was identified in a study of identical twins. TCRdb independently ran MiXCR on the 5' RACE reads; one entry per CDR3 protein. The sample carries a few hundred thousand distinct CDR3 sequences, nearly 10% recorded once. The CDR3 is 15 amino acids. Trimming took 3 bases from V and 2 from J; bases not matched to a gene: 6. Germline CDR1 reads SGHAT; CDR2 reads FQNNGV. The sample also formed part of further work on yellow fever vaccine responses in identical twins.

The rearrangement uses TRBV11-2 and TRBJ2-7; 8 bases map to TRBD1. Sequencing was performed on PBMCs. The receptor was isolated from a young woman in good health. CDR3 loop: CASSFWTGTAYEQYF. The CDR3 coding sequence is TGTGCCAGCAGCTTCTGGACAGGGACCGCCTACGAGCAGTACTTC.